In its sample, the clone carrying this T cell receptor beta chain was seen many times. Its antigen is not identified. The data belong to a study of early T cells in non-severe SARS-CoV-2 infection. Whole-study context: RNA in bulk from unsorted whole blood was sequenced, and chains were unpaired.

Whole-study findings and limits: The study's VDJdb matching favored anti-spike CD8 responses and missed private and CD4 specificities.

Attachment of unique molecular identifiers was made to individual cDNA molecules. TCRdb ran MiXCR on the 5' RACE reads and lists one entry per CDR3 protein. The sample contains about 80,000 distinct CDR3 sequences, approximately 12% of which appear only once. The germline V and J ends were trimmed by 4 bases and 4 bases, with 17 bases remaining between them. The CDR3 runs to 16 residues. Germline-derived CDR1 and CDR2 are LGHDT and YNNKEL (reference sequence). The source was whole blood, collected at baseline. The sequence derives from an adult who was a healthcare worker with PCR-confirmed SARS-CoV-2 infection or an uninfected control (not recorded which). The donor label of this sample is uncertain. The chain has TRBV3-1 and TRBJ2-1; D remains unclear. Written as DNA, the CDR3 is TGTGCCAGCAGCCCAAGCCCGGGTCCAGGATACAATGAGCAGTTCTTC. As protein: CASSPSPGPGYNEQFF.